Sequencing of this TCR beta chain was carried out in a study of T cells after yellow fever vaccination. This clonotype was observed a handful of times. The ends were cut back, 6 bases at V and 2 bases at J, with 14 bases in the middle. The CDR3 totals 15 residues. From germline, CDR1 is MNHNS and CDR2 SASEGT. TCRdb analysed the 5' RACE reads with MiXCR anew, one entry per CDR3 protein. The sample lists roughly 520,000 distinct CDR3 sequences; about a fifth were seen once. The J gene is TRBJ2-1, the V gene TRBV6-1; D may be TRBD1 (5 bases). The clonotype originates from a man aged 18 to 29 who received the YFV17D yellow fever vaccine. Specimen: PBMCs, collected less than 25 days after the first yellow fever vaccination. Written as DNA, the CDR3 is TGTGCCAGCAGCCTCGATGGGGCCGCCTACAATGAGCAGTTCTTC. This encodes CASSLDGAAYNEQFF.